This T cell receptor beta chain was profiled in a study of radiotherapy plus CTLA-4 blockade in lung cancer. The wider study: Disease control was seen in 30% to 35% of patients, objective responses in around 17%.

Worth noting for this clone: What it recognizes is unknown.

Some clones are missing from TCRdb's copy, which holds only in-frame ones; the method was immunoSEQ multiplex PCR. The data show 30,000 to 45,000 clones, 72% seen once. The CDR3 consists of 16 residues. J gave up 1 base and V 1 base, and 8 bases lay outside the gene matches. From germline, CDR1 is SGHRS and CDR2 YFSETQ. CTLA-4 blockade with ipilimumab, together with focal radiation, was given to patients with chemo-refractory metastatic non-small-cell lung cancer. Notes on the study in general: Tumor-origin TCR clones grew in blood after radiotherapy plus ipilimumab. The best predictor of response was reported to be early blood T cell clone dynamics, with interferon-beta.

The sequence was obtained from a human donor with non-small cell lung cancer who had stable disease on radiotherapy plus ipilimumab. This rearrangement joins TRBV5-1 to TRBJ2-7, with 7 bases identical to TRBD1. Sequences were derived from peripheral blood, sampled from a patient treated with radiotherapy plus ipilimumab. CDR3 nucleotides: TGCGCCAGCAGCTTGAGACAGGGTTCCCTTTCCTACGAGCAGTACTTC. Translation: CASSLRQGSLSYEQYF. The full variable domain, its missing parts supplied by reference TRBV5-1 and TRBJ2-7, is KAGVTQTPRYLIKTRGQQVTLSCSPISGHRSVSWYQQTPGQGLQFLFEYFSETQRNKGNFPGRFSGRQFSNSRSEMNVSTLELGDSALYLCASSLRQGSLSYEQYFGPGTRLTVT.